This entry lists 32 T cell receptor beta chains sequenced from one sample in a study of T cell clonotyping in hematopoietic cell transplantation. Assay used: immunoSEQ multiplex PCR; TCRdb lists only in-frame clones, some missing. The sample lists 55,000 to 70,000 clones, around 94% occurring once. The sequenced sample was peripheral blood mononuclear cells. The source is a man aged 50 to 60 in good health. Some clones in this sample may be carry-over from other donors' samples.

The gene calls are TRBV6-1 and TRBJ1-2; the D is unclear. The germline V and J ends were trimmed by 1 base and 5 bases, with 17 bases remaining between them. Germline CDR1 reads MNHNS; CDR2 reads SASEGT. The CDR3 sequence is 16 residues long. This chain's CDR3 is CASSEVGQVDAYGYTF. Written as DNA, the CDR3 is TGTGCCAGCAGTGAAGTCGGTCAGGTGGACGCTTATGGCTACACCTTC.

The chain joins TRBV7-2 to TRBJ2-1, with TRBD1 identical over 8 bases. The CDR3 is 15 residues long. The ends lost 5 bases at V and 5 bases at J; junction bases unmatched: 8. CDR1 and CDR2 (germline): SGHTA, FQGNSA. In DNA form, the CDR3 reads TGTGCCAGCAGCCCCACCGGGACAGGAAACAATGAGCAGTTCTTC. It translates to CASSPTGTGNNEQFF.

V is TRBV11-3 and J is TRBJ2-7; D is unresolved. The CDR3 length is 14 residues. Germline loops: CDR1 SGHNT, CDR2 YENEEA. The V end was cut by 2 bases, the J end by 6 bases, with 14 bases between. For the CDR3, the DNA is TGTGCCAGCAGCTTACGGCATACCCCTCCCGAGCAGTACTTC. Its translation: CASSLRHTPPEQYF.

The V gene is TRBV14, the J gene TRBJ2-2; D perhaps matches TRBD2 (6 bases). The CDR3 is 14 residues long. CDR1 and CDR2 from the germline V gene are SGHDN and FVKESK. V lost 6 bases and J 5 bases, leaving 13 bases between the germline ends. The CDR3 sequence is CASSRWGDTGELFF. The CDR3 DNA sequence: TGTGCCAGCAGTCGCTGGGGGGATACCGGGGAGCTGTTTTTT.

The chain combines TRBV2 with TRBJ1-1; D may be TRBD1 (5 bases). Trimming took off 9 bases at V and 0 bases at J, with 11 bases between the two ends. CDR3 length: 13 amino acids. CDR1 and CDR2 (germline): SNHLY, FYNNEI. CDR3 coding DNA: TGTGCCAGTTTCCGGGGGATGAACACTGAAGCTTTCTTT. It yields the protein CASFRGMNTEAFF. Based on the CDR3 plus reference TRBV2 and TRBJ1-1, the full variable domain is EPEVTQTPSHQVTQMGQEVILRCVPISNHLYFYWYRQILGQKVEFLVSFYNNEISEKSEIFDDQFSVERPDGSNFTLKIRSTKLEDSAMYFCASFRGMNTEAFFGQGTRLTVV.

This chain connects TRBV9 to TRBJ2-1; 8 bases are a match to TRBD1. The V gene's germline CDR1 is SGDLS and CDR2 YYNGEE. CDR3 size: 14 residues. V lost 2 bases to trimming and J lost 6 bases; unmatched junction nucleotides: 4. In DNA form, the CDR3 reads TGTGCCAGCAGCGTTGGGACAGGTAGCAATGAGCAGTTCTTC. The encoded protein is CASSVGTGSNEQFF.

J is TRBJ1-2 and V is TRBV19; no clear D gene. CDR3 size: 15 residues. V lost 4 bases, J lost 5 bases, and 17 bases lay in between. The germline gives CDR1 LNHDA, CDR2 SQIVND (reference sequence). The CDR3 DNA is TGTGCCAGTAGTACCGAGGCCGGGGTGAGGTATGGCTACACCTTC. Its protein product is CASSTEAGVRYGYTF.

This chain uses TRBV28 with TRBJ2-3, with 7 bases identical to TRBD2. J lost 4 bases, V lost 2 bases, and 3 bases had no gene match. CDR3 length: 14 residues. Germline CDR1 and CDR2: MDHEN and SYDVKM. CDR3 sequence: CASSLAGAADTQYF. The CDR3 nucleotides are TGTGCCAGCAGTTTAGCGGGAGCGGCAGATACGCAGTATTTT.

The chain uses TRBV6-5 and TRBJ2-3; the match to TRBD2 covers 11 bases. The CDR3 is made up of 13 amino acids. Germline V lookup: CDR1 MNHEY, CDR2 SVGAGI. Trimming at V came to 6 bases and at J to 6 bases, leaving 2 bases not matched to a gene. Here the CDR3 reads CASSRTSGDTQYF. The CDR3 bases are TGTGCCAGCAGCCGGACTAGCGGGGATACGCAGTATTTT.

The chain employs TRBV6-6 and TRBJ2-3; maybe TRBD1 (6 bases). The CDR3 extends over 13 amino acids. V lost 6 bases to trimming and J lost 3 bases, with 10 bases between them. From germline, CDR1 is MNHNY and CDR2 SVGAGI (reference sequence). The CDR3: CASSPRGTDTQYF. In DNA form, the CDR3 reads TGTGCCAGCAGCCCCAGGGGAACAGATACGCAGTATTTT.

DNA of the CDR3: TGTGCCAGCAGCCAAGATAAGCAGCGGGAGGGAAGGTACGAGCAGTACTTC. This translates into CASSQDKQREGRYEQYF. The rearrangement uses TRBV4-2 and TRBJ2-7; 10 nucleotides line up with TRBD2. CDR3 size: 17 residues. V trimming: 0 bases; J trimming: 4 bases; junction bases outside the gene matches: 9. From germline, CDR1 is LGHNA and CDR2 YNFKEQ.

This clone was seen only once. This CDR3 is CACEPGTGIGGYTF. CDR3 sequence (DNA): TGTGCCTGCGAGCCCGGGACAGGGATAGGGGGCTACACCTTC. This chain connects TRBV10-3 to TRBJ1-2; TRBD1 agrees at 9 bases. The germline gives CDR1 ENHRY, CDR2 SYGVKD. The CDR3 spans 14 residues. V lost 11 bases to trimming and J lost 8 bases; unmatched junction nucleotides: 15.

The chain joins TRBV28 to TRBJ1-2; D gene unclear. Trimming removed 1 base at V and 8 bases at J, with 20 bases between. The CDR3 loop spans 16 amino acids. Germline loops: CDR1 MDHEN, CDR2 SYDVKM. The CDR3 bases are TGTGCCAGCAGTTTATTTACGGGAGGTCAGCCTTGGGGCTACACCTTC. This translates into CASSLFTGGQPWGYTF.

The J gene is TRBJ2-5, the V gene TRBV9, with 9 bases aligning to TRBD2. J gave up 4 bases and V 3 bases, and 4 bases lay outside the gene matches. This CDR3 comprises 14 residues. CDR1 SGDLS and CDR2 YYNGEE come from the germline V gene. The CDR3 here is CASSASGTTETQYF. As DNA, the CDR3 is TGTGCCAGCAGCGCTAGCGGGACAACAGAGACCCAGTACTTC.

V gene TRBV6-5 combines with J gene TRBJ2-1; possibly TRBD1 for D (6 bases). Looked up from germline, CDR1 is MNHEY and CDR2 is SVGAGI. The CDR3 is made up of 16 amino acids. The V and J ends lost 4 bases and 0 bases respectively, with 13 bases between them. This CDR3 reads CASSWDTRSSYNEQFF. DNA for the CDR3: TGTGCCAGCAGTTGGGACACCAGGAGCTCCTACAATGAGCAGTTCTTC.

The genes are TRBV6-5 and TRBJ1-2, with TRBD1 matching 7 bases. The CDR3 runs to 15 residues. Germline V gene data show CDR1 as MNHEY and CDR2 as SVGAGI. The V segment lost 4 bases and the J segment 0 bases; nucleotides outside the gene matches: 5. This CDR3 reads CASSSYRGANYGYTF. The CDR3 DNA sequence: TGTGCCAGCAGTTCGTACAGGGGCGCTAACTATGGCTACACCTTC.

A few counts support this clone. The chain is built from TRBV15 and TRBJ1-2; 7 bases are shared with TRBD1. The ends lost 3 bases at V and 3 bases at J; junction bases unmatched: 4. From germline, CDR1 is LNHNV and CDR2 YYDKDF (reference sequence). The CDR3 is made up of 14 amino acids. CDR3 sequence: CATSRDDRDYGYTF. DNA for the CDR3: TGTGCCACCAGCAGGGATGACAGGGACTATGGCTACACCTTC.

The genes are TRBV19 and TRBJ1-3, with D tentatively TRBD1 (5 bases). This CDR3 contains 15 residues. The germline V gene has CDR1 LNHDA and CDR2 SQIVND (reference sequence). V gave up 7 bases and J gave up 0 bases, with 13 bases separating them. The CDR3 reads CASTPLDSSGNTIYF. In DNA form, the CDR3 reads TGTGCCAGTACCCCTCTCGACAGCTCTGGAAACACCATATATTTT.

The chain employs TRBV7-2 and TRBJ1-2; 8 bases fit TRBD1. The J segment lost 2 bases and the V segment lost 5 bases, leaving 7 bases of the junction unmatched. The length of the CDR3 is 15 residues. Germline CDR1 reads SGHTA; CDR2 reads FQGNSA. The CDR3 reads CASSTHGQGNYGYTF. CDR3 nucleotides: TGTGCCAGCAGCACCCACGGACAGGGCAACTATGGCTACACCTTC.

The rearrangement links TRBV18 to TRBJ1-2, with D possibly being TRBD1 (6 bases). Trimming removed 6 bases from V and 6 bases from J, with 20 bases in between. CDR1 is KGHSH, CDR2 LQKENI, per germline. CDR3 size: 15 residues. As DNA, the CDR3 is TGTGCCAGCTCCCCGGCAGGGGAGGTCATCAATGGCTACACCTTC. Protein product: CASSPAGEVINGYTF.

The rearrangement joins TRBV28 to TRBJ1-2, with D perhaps matching TRBD1 (5 bases). V gave up 5 bases and J gave up 1 base, with 17 bases separating them. The CDR3 length is 16 residues. Germline loops: CDR1 MDHEN, CDR2 SYDVKM. CDR3 in amino acids: CASSPHEGTYNYGYTF. The CDR3 DNA sequence: TGTGCCAGCAGTCCCCATGAGGGGACTTATAACTATGGCTACACCTTC.

This chain links TRBV6-1 with TRBJ1-3; D unresolved. CDR1 is MNHNS, CDR2 SASEGT, per germline. This CDR3 is built from 15 residues. V was cut by 7 bases and J by 2 bases, with 15 bases left in between. The CDR3 loop reads CASKASMVAGNTIYF. DNA for the CDR3: TGTGCCAGCAAAGCCTCGATGGTTGCTGGAAACACCATATATTTT.

V is TRBV6-5 and J is TRBJ1-1; no firm D call. Per germline, CDR1 MNHEY and CDR2 SVGAGI. Trimming shortened V by 1 base and J by 8 bases, and 17 bases separated the two germline ends. The CDR3 totals 15 residues. The CDR3 bases are TGTGCCAGCAGTTACTTGGACGCCAGTCCAGTCGAAGCTTTCTTT. As protein: CASSYLDASPVEAFF.

The chain couples TRBV27 to TRBJ1-5, with D perhaps matching TRBD1 (6 bases). V dropped 1 base and J dropped 7 bases, with 17 bases sitting between them. The CDR3 totals 16 residues. The germline CDR1 and CDR2 sequences are MNHEY and SMNVEV (reference sequence). CDR3 nucleotides: TGTGCCAGCAGTTTATGGGTCCCCAGGGGAAAACAGCCCCAGCATTTT. Amino acid sequence: CASSLWVPRGKQPQHF.

The V and J genes are TRBV30 and TRBJ1-5; D is uncertain. Germline V gene sequence: CDR1 GTSNPN, CDR2 SVGIG (reference sequence). V lost 2 bases and J 11 bases, leaving 13 bases between the germline ends. There are 12 residues in the CDR3. The CDR3 reads CAWSSGSRAQHF. DNA of the CDR3: TGTGCCTGGAGTAGTGGGAGTCGGGCCCAGCATTTT.

The V and J genes are TRBV30 and TRBJ1-5; 7 nucleotides match TRBD1. Germline V CDR1 and CDR2: GTSNPN, SVGIG (reference sequence). This CDR3 is 13 amino acids long. V gave up 4 bases and J gave up 3 bases; unmatched junction bases: 3. CDR3 coding DNA: TGTGCCTGGACGACAGGGAACAATCAGCCCCAGCATTTT. Encoded protein: CAWTTGNNQPQHF.

The J gene is TRBJ2-4, the V gene TRBV6-5, with TRBD1 identical over 10 bases. Per the germline V gene, CDR1 is MNHEY and CDR2 is SVGAGI. This CDR3 comprises 16 residues. V lost 0 bases, J lost 4 bases, and 3 bases stayed unmatched. CDR3 protein: CASSYSRTGGKNIQYF. The CDR3 coding sequence is TGTGCCAGCAGTTACTCCCGGACAGGGGGGAAAAACATTCAGTACTTC.

V usage is TRBV5-4 and J usage is TRBJ2-7; D may correspond to TRBD1 or TRBD2 (6 bases each). CDR3 length equals 13 residues. The V gene's germline CDR1 is SGHNT and CDR2 YYREEE (reference sequence). Trimming removed 1 base at V and 6 bases at J, with 11 bases between. The CDR3 loop is CASSLRGLGEQYF. CDR3 DNA sequence: TGTGCCAGCAGCTTGCGGGGGCTCGGCGAGCAGTACTTC.

The gene calls are TRBV5-1 and TRBJ2-3; D may be TRBD1 (6 bases). Germline-derived CDR1 and CDR2 are SGHRS and YFSETQ. The CDR3 runs to 16 residues. V was cut by 3 bases and J by 5 bases, with 19 bases left in between. Here the CDR3 DNA reads TGCGCCAGCAGCTCGACCCGGACAGCAACTGGAGATACGCAGTATTTT. Encoded protein: CASSSTRTATGDTQYF.

The genes are TRBV19 and TRBJ1-2; 7 bases match TRBD1. Trimming at V came to 7 bases and at J to 0 bases, leaving 5 bases not matched to a gene. Germline V CDR1 and CDR2: LNHDA, SQIVND (reference sequence). The CDR3 length is 14 residues. The CDR3 is CASNSDRANYGYTF. The DNA of the CDR3 is TGTGCCAGTAACAGCGACAGGGCTAACTATGGCTACACCTTC.

This chain connects TRBV6-5 to TRBJ2-4; 11 bases agree with TRBD1. Germline trimming cut 4 bases from V and 12 bases from J; bases unmatched to any gene: 5. CDR3 length: 13 amino acids. CDR1 and CDR2 from the germline V gene are MNHEY and SVGAGI. CDR3 loop: CASSFGTGGHQYF. CDR3 DNA: TGTGCCAGCAGTTTCGGGACAGGGGGTCATCAGTACTTC.

This clone was counted once. The chain is built from TRBV7-3 and TRBJ2-2; 9 bases fit TRBD2. The germline CDR1 and CDR2 sequences are SGHTA and FQGTGA. Trimming took 2 bases from V and 1 from J; bases not matched to a gene: 2. The CDR3 length is 16 residues. This CDR3 reads CASSLGGRGNTGELFF. CDR3 in DNA: TGTGCCAGCAGCTTAGGCGGGAGGGGGAACACCGGGGAGCTGTTTTTT.